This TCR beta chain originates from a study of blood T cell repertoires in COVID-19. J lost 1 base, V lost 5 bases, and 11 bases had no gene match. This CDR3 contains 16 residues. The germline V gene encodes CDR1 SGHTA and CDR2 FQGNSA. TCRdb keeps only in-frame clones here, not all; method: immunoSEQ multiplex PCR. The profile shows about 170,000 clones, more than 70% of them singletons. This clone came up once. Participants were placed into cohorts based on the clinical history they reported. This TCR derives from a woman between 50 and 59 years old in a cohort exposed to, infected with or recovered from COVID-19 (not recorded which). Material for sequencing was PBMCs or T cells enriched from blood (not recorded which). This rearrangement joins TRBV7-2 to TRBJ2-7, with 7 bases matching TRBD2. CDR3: CASSPGVAGPSYEQYF. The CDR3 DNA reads TGTGCCAGCAGCCCCGGGGTAGCGGGCCCTTCCTACGAGCAGTACTTC. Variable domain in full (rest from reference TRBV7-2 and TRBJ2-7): GAGVSQSPSNKVTEKGKDVELRCDPISGHTALYWYRQSLGQGLEFLIYFQGNSAPDKSGLPSDRFSAERTGGSVSTLTIQRTQQEDSAVYLCASSPGVAGPSYEQYFGPGTRLTVT.